These 3 T cell receptor beta chains share one sample of origin, sequenced in a study of human T cells and chemical hapten exposure. Regarding time point: pre-sensitization, week 0. Treatment here: therapeutic diphenylcyclopropenone sensitization with weekly scalp DPC. Each CDR3 protein is one row after TCRdb ran MiXCR on the RACE reads. In the table there are about 68,000 distinct CDR3 sequences, about a tenth of which are singletons. The sample was whole blood, taken in connection with sensitization to the hapten diphenylcyclopropenone (DPC). Every receptor here comes from a woman aged 50 to 60 with alopecia areata. Some clones in this sample may be carry-over from other donors' samples.

The gene calls are TRBV5-1 and TRBJ1-5; D is perhaps TRBD1 (5 bases). With 4 bases removed from V and 4 bases from J, the gap between germline ends came to 9 bases. The CDR3 sequence is 13 residues long. Germline V gives CDR1 SGHRS, CDR2 YFSETQ. The CDR3: CASSASGNQPQHF. CDR3 DNA: TGCGCCAGCAGCGCATCAGGGAATCAGCCCCAGCATTTT. The complete variable domain, with remaining parts taken from reference TRBV5-1 and TRBJ1-5, reads KAGVTQTPRYLIKTRGQQVTLSCSPISGHRSVSWYQQTPGQGLQFLFEYFSETQRNKGNFPGRFSGRQFSNSRSEMNVSTLELGDSALYLCASSASGNQPQHFGDGTRLSIL.

A note on this clonotype: The junction departs from the called germline gene at one end, perhaps through a read error. The V gene is TRBV18, the J gene TRBJ1-3; D call uncertain. The CDR3 length is 16 residues. Germline CDR1 is KGHSH and CDR2 is LQKENI. This CDR3 reads CVSSQLPESSGNTIYF. As DNA, the CDR3 is TGTGTCAGCTCACAGTTACCGGAGAGCTCTGGAAACACCATATATTTT.

The V and J genes are TRBV7-9 and TRBJ1-5; a possible D gene is TRBD1 (5 bases). Germline-derived CDR1 and CDR2 are SEHNR and FQNEAQ (reference sequence). The CDR3 is made up of 12 amino acids. Trimming took 4 bases from V and 7 from J, leaving 8 bases between them. The CDR3 DNA reads as TGTGCCAGCAGCTCCAGGGACCAGCCCCAGCATTTT. Residues: CASSSRDQPQHF.